This entry describes one TCR beta chain. Antigen specificity is unknown. The sample has other DNA sequences that encode this CDR3 too. Germline V gene data show CDR1 as MNHNY and CDR2 as SVGAGI (reference sequence). Between the trimmed V and J ends, which lost 0 bases and 1 base, there was a span of 3 bases. The CDR3 has 13 residues. Each subset's genomic DNA was split evenly across several immunoSEQ plates. Using immunoSEQ multiplex PCR, the repertoire was profiled, and TCRdb retains in-frame clones only, with some absent. The table records approximately 480,000 clones, nearly 80% of them present only once. The sample originates from a study of shared clonotypes between healthy human individuals. General study findings and limits: Sampling included only blood; tissue repertoires likely differ.

The sequence was collected from a woman aged 40 to 50 in good health. Some clones in this sample may be carry-over from other donors' samples. The sample was PBMCs. V usage is TRBV6-6 and J usage is TRBJ1-1; D remains ambiguous. The CDR3 sequence is CASSYSRNTEAFF. The CDR3 coding sequence is TGTGCCAGCAGTTACTCACGGAACACTGAAGCTTTCTTT.